These 8 T cell receptor beta chains were all obtained from the same sample, sequenced in a study of graft-versus-host responses after intestinal transplantation. The table came from immunoSEQ multiplex PCR; TCRdb's copy has only in-frame clones and leaves some out. The sample carries approximately 28,000 clones, about 85% recorded once. The sample here was PBMCs, taken about 420 days after intestinal transplantation. These receptors were collected from a human patient who received an intestinal transplant, so some T cells may come from the graft donor.

The chain joins TRBV6-1 to TRBJ2-7; D uncertain. The CDR3 totals 13 residues. Trimming took off 4 bases at V and 2 bases at J, with 9 bases between the two ends. Germline values: CDR1 MNHNS, CDR2 SASEGT. CDR3 residues: CASSARTAYEQYF. CDR3 bases: TGTGCCAGCAGTGCTCGGACGGCCTACGAGCAGTACTTC.

The V call is TRBV28, the J call TRBJ2-7; the D is unclear. The CDR3 loop spans 12 amino acids. V lost 5 bases and J lost 4, with 9 bases in between. The germline V gene encodes CDR1 MDHEN and CDR2 SYDVKM. For the CDR3, the DNA is TGTGCCAGCAGTCTTACTTCTTACGAGCAGTACTTC. This encodes CASSLTSYEQYF.

The chain uses TRBV21-1 and TRBJ1-4. TRBV21-1 is given as a pseudogene. The CDR3 consists of 17 residues. The CDR3 here is CASRLDKATRGGRKLFF. Written as DNA, the CDR3 is TGTGCCAGCAGGCTAGACAAGGCTACCAGGGGTGGGAGGAAACTGTTTTTT.

The V and J genes are TRBV29-1 and TRBJ2-3; TRBD1 aligns across 7 bases. The V and J ends lost 3 bases and 6 bases, in that order; junction bases with no gene match: 18. The length of the CDR3 is 17 residues. The germline gives CDR1 SQVTM, CDR2 ANQGSEA. The CDR3 spells CSVDGQAQGGSQDTQYF. As DNA, the CDR3 is TGCAGCGTTGACGGACAGGCCCAAGGGGGCTCCCAGGATACGCAGTATTTT.

The chain carries TRBV6-1 and TRBJ1-1; 8 positions agree with TRBD1. The CDR3 runs 13 residues. The ends lost 3 bases at V and 3 bases at J; junction bases unmatched: 0. CDR1 MNHNS and CDR2 SASEGT come from the germline V gene. The CDR3 DNA reads as TGTGCCAGCAGTGACAGGGGGCACACTGAAGCTTTCTTT. Its translation: CASSDRGHTEAFF.

The V call is TRBV6-4, the J call TRBJ2-3; D unresolved. Per the germline V gene, CDR1 is MRHNA and CDR2 is SNTAGT. Between the trimmed V and J ends, which lost 9 bases and 6 bases, there was a span of 10 bases. The CDR3 length is 11 residues. The CDR3 loop is CASSIGDTQYF. In DNA, the CDR3 is TGTGCCAGTTCAATCGGGGATACGCAGTATTTT.

This clone was counted once. This chain connects TRBV4-1 to TRBJ1-1, with 7 bases lining up with TRBD1. Trimming cost V 4 bases and J 0 bases; bases outside gene matches: 5. The CDR3 extends over 15 amino acids. The germline V gene has CDR1 MGHRA and CDR2 YSYEKL. The CDR3, as DNA: TGCGCCAGCAGCCCCAGACAGGGCGTGAACACTGAAGCTTTCTTT. Its translation: CASSPRQGVNTEAFF.

The J gene is TRBJ2-3, the V gene TRBV4-1, with 9 nucleotides matching TRBD2. V lost 1 base, J lost 4 bases, and 6 bases stayed unmatched. The CDR3 spans 16 residues. Germline-derived CDR1 and CDR2 are MGHRA and YSYEKL. CDR3 in amino acids: CASSQGGGRGPDTQYF. CDR3 bases: TGCGCCAGCAGCCAAGGGGGCGGGAGGGGGCCAGATACGCAGTATTTT.